This is a list of T cell receptor beta chains from one sample in a study of T cells in Graves' hyperthyroidism and ophthalmopathy. TCRdb processed the multiplex PCR reads anew with MiXCR; each CDR3 protein has one entry. The sample has more than 500,000 distinct CDR3 sequences; roughly 15% are singletons. Material for sequencing was blood. Every receptor here comes from a woman aged 40-49 years with Graves' ophthalmopathy. Both conserved end residues are part of each CDR3. Each record gives: V gene, D gene, J gene, clone size, CDR3 DNA, CDR3 protein. A D gene is named only where the DNA matches it firmly. Part of the rows lack a size; the others show once, few, many or a class for expanded clones.

v_call: TRBV28; d_call: NA; j_call: TRBJ1-4; clone_size: NA; cdr3_nt: TGTGCCAGCAGCGCCCCTAAGGCAGAAACTAATGAAAAACTGTTTTTT; cdr3_aa: CASSAPKAETNEKLFF
v_call: TRBV6-1; d_call: TRBD2; j_call: TRBJ2-5; clone_size: NA; cdr3_nt: TGTGCCAGCAGTGAGGGGGTTCTAGCGGGGCAAGAGACCCAGTACTTC; cdr3_aa: CASSEGVLAGQETQYF
v_call: TRBV7-8; d_call: NA; j_call: TRBJ2-2; clone_size: many; cdr3_nt: TGTGCCAGCAGCAAACTACGGCCAAAGAACACCGGGGAGCTGTTTTTT; cdr3_aa: CASSKLRPKNTGELFF
v_call: TRBV29-1; d_call: NA; j_call: TRBJ2-2; clone_size: many; cdr3_nt: TGCAGCGTTGGAGGCAGGGGCACCGGGGAGCTGTTTTTT; cdr3_aa: CSVGGRGTGELFF
v_call: TRBV4-2; d_call: TRBD1; j_call: TRBJ2-2; clone_size: many; cdr3_nt: TGTGCCAGCAGCCCTTCCCCCGGGACAGGGGCCGGGGAGCTGTTTTTT; cdr3_aa: CASSPSPGTGAGELFF
v_call: TRBV18; d_call: NA; j_call: TRBJ2-7; clone_size: few; cdr3_nt: TGTGCCAGCTCACCACCGTTACAGCCATCCTACGAGCAGTACTTC; cdr3_aa: CASSPPLQPSYEQYF
v_call: TRBV30; d_call: NA; j_call: TRBJ2-7; clone_size: many; cdr3_nt: TGTGCCTGGAGTCCTCTCCAGGGGCCCTACGAGCAGTACTTC; cdr3_aa: CAWSPLQGPYEQYF
v_call: TRBV5-1; d_call: TRBD1; j_call: TRBJ2-7; clone_size: many; cdr3_nt: TGCGCCAGCAGCACCGGGGACAGCACCTACGAGCAGTACTTC; cdr3_aa: CASSTGDSTYEQYF
v_call: TRBV6-2/TRBV6-3; d_call: NA; j_call: TRBJ1-2; clone_size: many; cdr3_nt: TGTGCCAGCAGACGGACCGCTAACTATGGCTACACCTTC; cdr3_aa: CASRRTANYGYTF
v_call: TRBV5-1; d_call: NA; j_call: TRBJ2-3; clone_size: few; cdr3_nt: TGCGCCAGCTGTAAGGGGGGCACAGATACGCAGTATTTT; cdr3_aa: CASCKGGTDTQYF
v_call: TRBV28; d_call: NA; j_call: TRBJ1-3; clone_size: NA; cdr3_nt: TGTGCCAGCAGTTCTGCGCCGGCTGGAAACACCATATATTTT; cdr3_aa: CASSSAPAGNTIYF
v_call: TRBV19; d_call: TRBD1; j_call: TRBJ2-7; clone_size: many; cdr3_nt: TGTGCCAGCCGGGACAGGGTGGACGAGCAGTACTTC; cdr3_aa: CASRDRVDEQYF
v_call: TRBV11-2; d_call: TRBD1; j_call: TRBJ2-2; clone_size: few; cdr3_nt: TGTGCCAGCAGCTTACCCACCCTAGGACAGGGGGCCCCCGGGGAGCTGTTTTTT; cdr3_aa: CASSLPTLGQGAPGELFF
v_call: TRBV6-1; d_call: NA; j_call: TRBJ2-4; clone_size: NA; cdr3_nt: TGTGCCAGCAGTGGAACTAGGCGGTACATTCAGTACTTC; cdr3_aa: CASSGTRRYIQYF
v_call: TRBV6-2/TRBV6-3; d_call: TRBD2; j_call: TRBJ2-4; clone_size: many; cdr3_nt: TGTGCCAGCAGTATCAGGAGCGGGGAAAACATTCAGTACTTC; cdr3_aa: CASSIRSGENIQYF
v_call: TRBV7-3; d_call: NA; j_call: TRBJ1-2; clone_size: few; cdr3_nt: TGTGCCAGCAGCCCGGAGGCGGGCTATGGCTACACCTTC; cdr3_aa: CASSPEAGYGYTF
v_call: TRBV27; d_call: NA; j_call: TRBJ1-5; clone_size: few; cdr3_nt: TGTGCCAGCAGTAGTCGGGGACGCAATCAGCCCCAGCATTTT; cdr3_aa: CASSSRGRNQPQHF
v_call: TRBV7-2; d_call: TRBD1; j_call: TRBJ1-2; clone_size: many; cdr3_nt: TGTGCCAGCAGCACCGGACAGGGGGGGGAGGGCTACACCTTC; cdr3_aa: CASSTGQGGEGYTF
v_call: TRBV6-1; d_call: TRBD2; j_call: TRBJ2-7; clone_size: NA; cdr3_nt: TGTGCCAGCAGTCCTGGACTAGCGGGAGAAGAGCAGTACTTC; cdr3_aa: CASSPGLAGEEQYF
v_call: TRBV12-3/TRBV12-4; d_call: NA; j_call: TRBJ2-7; clone_size: many; cdr3_nt: TGTGCCAGCAGTTTAGGAGGGAAACATTACGAGCAGTACTTC; cdr3_aa: CASSLGGKHYEQYF
v_call: TRBV6-2/TRBV6-3; d_call: NA; j_call: TRBJ2-7; clone_size: many; cdr3_nt: TGTGCCAGCAGTTACACTGACGGAGGGGGGTACGAGCAGTACTTC; cdr3_aa: CASSYTDGGGYEQYF
v_call: TRBV2; d_call: TRBD2; j_call: TRBJ2-5; clone_size: NA; cdr3_nt: TGTGCCAGCAGTGGTACTAGCGGGAAGGAGACCCAGTACTTC; cdr3_aa: CASSGTSGKETQYF
v_call: TRBV27; d_call: NA; j_call: TRBJ2-2; clone_size: NA; cdr3_nt: TGTGCCAGGGAAGGGGGGGAGCTGTTTTTT; cdr3_aa: CAREGGELFF
v_call: TRBV4-1; d_call: TRBD1; j_call: TRBJ2-7; clone_size: many; cdr3_nt: TGCGCCAGCAGCCTCACCCGACAGGGGGAGTACGAGCAGTACTTC; cdr3_aa: CASSLTRQGEYEQYF
v_call: TRBV3-1; d_call: NA; j_call: TRBJ1-1; clone_size: many; cdr3_nt: TGTGCCAGCAGCCAAAACTCACGGGACACTGAAGCTTTCTTT; cdr3_aa: CASSQNSRDTEAFF
v_call: TRBV3-1; d_call: NA; j_call: TRBJ2-5; clone_size: NA; cdr3_nt: TGTGCCAGCTCCGAGGACTGGGCTGGAGAGACCCAGTACTTC; cdr3_aa: CASSEDWAGETQYF
v_call: TRBV12-3/TRBV12-4; d_call: NA; j_call: TRBJ2-3; clone_size: NA; cdr3_nt: TGTGCCAGCAGGCAGGAATACAAGGCAGATACGCAGTATTTT; cdr3_aa: CASRQEYKADTQYF
v_call: TRBV4-3; d_call: TRBD2; j_call: TRBJ2-7; clone_size: many; cdr3_nt: TGCGCCAGCAGCCAAAATAGCGGGTGGGGCGAGCAGTACTTC; cdr3_aa: CASSQNSGWGEQYF
v_call: TRBV7-9; d_call: TRBD2; j_call: TRBJ2-5; clone_size: many; cdr3_nt: TGTGCCAGTCTAATAGCGGGAGAAGAGACCCAGTACTTC; cdr3_aa: CASLIAGEETQYF
v_call: TRBV2; d_call: NA; j_call: TRBJ1-3; clone_size: many; cdr3_nt: TGTGCCAGCAGCCCAGCTGGAAACACCATATATTTT; cdr3_aa: CASSPAGNTIYF
v_call: TRBV30; d_call: NA; j_call: TRBJ2-5; clone_size: few; cdr3_nt: TGTGCCTGGAGTCGCGACAGCGGAGAGACCCAGTACTTC; cdr3_aa: CAWSRDSGETQYF
v_call: TRBV20-1; d_call: TRBD2; j_call: TRBJ2-7; clone_size: NA; cdr3_nt: TGCAGTGCTAGAGTGGGAGTAGCGGGAGCTGCCGAGGACGAGGACGAGCAGTACTTC; cdr3_aa: CSARVGVAGAAEDEDEQYF
v_call: TRBV10-1; d_call: TRBD1; j_call: TRBJ1-2; clone_size: many; cdr3_nt: TGCGCCAGCAGTCGGGACAGTAACTATGGCTACACCTTC; cdr3_aa: CASSRDSNYGYTF
v_call: TRBV7-2; d_call: NA; j_call: TRBJ2-7; clone_size: many; cdr3_nt: TGTGCCAGCAGCTCGGGACACGATTCCTACGAGCAGTACTTC; cdr3_aa: CASSSGHDSYEQYF
v_call: TRBV2; d_call: TRBD1; j_call: TRBJ2-5; clone_size: many; cdr3_nt: TGTGCCAGCAGTGTTGAGGGGGCGAAACAAGAGACCCAGTACTTC; cdr3_aa: CASSVEGAKQETQYF
v_call: TRBV28; d_call: NA; j_call: TRBJ2-6; clone_size: many; cdr3_nt: TGTGCCAGCACCGATATATCCTCTGGGGCCAACGTCCTGACTTTC; cdr3_aa: CASTDISSGANVLTF
v_call: TRBV12-3/TRBV12-4; d_call: TRBD1; j_call: TRBJ2-7; clone_size: few; cdr3_nt: TGTGCCAGCAGTTTCAGACAGGGAGAGGTCGAGCAGTACTTC; cdr3_aa: CASSFRQGEVEQYF
v_call: TRBV3-1; d_call: NA; j_call: TRBJ2-3; clone_size: NA; cdr3_nt: TGTGCCAGCAGCCCTCCTGGTCAGGCGCAGTATTTT; cdr3_aa: CASSPPGQAQYF
v_call: TRBV29-1; d_call: TRBD2; j_call: TRBJ2-7; clone_size: NA; cdr3_nt: TGCAGCGTTGGTTTGCGGGAGAGCTCCTACGAGCAGTACTTC; cdr3_aa: CSVGLRESSYEQYF
v_call: TRBV18; d_call: TRBD1; j_call: TRBJ1-1; clone_size: few; cdr3_nt: TGTGCCAGCTCACCAGACAGGGTTGGGGGCACTGAAGCTTTCTTT; cdr3_aa: CASSPDRVGGTEAFF
v_call: TRBV12-3/TRBV12-4; d_call: TRBD2; j_call: TRBJ2-5; clone_size: many; cdr3_nt: TGTGCCAGCAGTTTTTCAGCGGGAGAAGAGACCCAGTACTTC; cdr3_aa: CASSFSAGEETQYF
v_call: TRBV28; d_call: NA; j_call: TRBJ2-7; clone_size: many; cdr3_nt: TGTGCCAGCAGTTTATGGAAAGGGACCCCTGGGGAGTACTTC; cdr3_aa: CASSLWKGTPGEYF
v_call: TRBV7-2; d_call: TRBD2; j_call: TRBJ2-3; clone_size: few; cdr3_nt: TGTGCCAGCAGCACCCCCTTGATCTGGACTAGCGGGAGATCAGATACGCAGTATTTT; cdr3_aa: CASSTPLIWTSGRSDTQYF
v_call: TRBV12-3/TRBV12-4; d_call: NA; j_call: TRBJ1-5; clone_size: many; cdr3_nt: TGTGCCATCCAGGACGGATACAATCAGCCCCAGCATTTT; cdr3_aa: CAIQDGYNQPQHF
v_call: TRBV13; d_call: TRBD1; j_call: TRBJ1-3; clone_size: few; cdr3_nt: TGTGCCAGCAGCCGCAAACAGGGGTTGCGAGAGCCCATATATTTT; cdr3_aa: CASSRKQGLREPIYF
v_call: TRBV6-2/TRBV6-3; d_call: TRBD2; j_call: TRBJ2-1; clone_size: NA; cdr3_nt: TGTGCCAGCACCGGGACTAGCGGATACAATGAGCAGTTCTTC; cdr3_aa: CASTGTSGYNEQFF
v_call: TRBV6-5; d_call: NA; j_call: TRBJ1-1; clone_size: many; cdr3_nt: TGTGCCAGCAGGACGGAGCCCCTGAACACTGAAGCTTTCTTT; cdr3_aa: CASRTEPLNTEAFF
v_call: TRBV19; d_call: TRBD2; j_call: TRBJ2-5; clone_size: many; cdr3_nt: TGTGCCAGTCAGGACCTGGGAGGGCAAGAGACCCAGTACTTC; cdr3_aa: CASQDLGGQETQYF
v_call: TRBV20-1; d_call: TRBD1; j_call: TRBJ2-7; clone_size: many; cdr3_nt: TGCAGTGCTAGAACCGGGACAGGGGGGGAGCAGTACTTC; cdr3_aa: CSARTGTGGEQYF
v_call: TRBV10-3; d_call: TRBD1; j_call: TRBJ2-7; clone_size: NA; cdr3_nt: TGTGCCATCAGTTTTTGGGGACAGGGGCGATACGAGCAGTACTTC; cdr3_aa: CAISFWGQGRYEQYF
v_call: TRBV12-3/TRBV12-4; d_call: NA; j_call: TRBJ1-5; clone_size: NA; cdr3_nt: TGTGCCAGCAGCCAAGGGGTGAAGCAGCCCCAGCATTTT; cdr3_aa: CASSQGVKQPQHF